This TCR beta chain was captured by sequencing in a study of cytomegalovirus exposure and HLA in healthy donors. This CDR3 comprises 18 residues. Per germline, CDR1 SEHNR and CDR2 FQNEAQ (reference sequence). V trimming: 5 bases; J trimming: 4 bases; junction bases outside the gene matches: 18. General observations from the study: There were under 200 TCR beta chains listed as cytomegalovirus-associated. Looking again later, the authors saw that most CMV-associated TCR beta chains seemed HLA-restricted. Cytomegalovirus status was reportedly diagnosed by the classifier with high specificity and sensitivity. In presence/absence analyses, roughly uniform sequencing depth across donors was assumed.

Primers for the PCR totalled 60 Vbeta and 13 Jbeta. The method was immunoSEQ multiplex PCR; TCRdb's version includes in-frame clones alone and lacks a portion of them. Among over 130,000 clones listed, 70% to 85% were seen once. On this clone itself: Its target is unknown.

The sequenced sample was PBMCs. This sequence was found in a male donor in good health and CMV-seronegative. The chain uses TRBV7-9 and TRBJ1-2; 8 nucleotides agree with TRBD1. Here the CDR3 DNA reads TGTGCCAGCAGCCCCCAACCGGGACAGGCTTCCGGTTTCTATGGCTACACCTTC. It yields the protein CASSPQPGQASGFYGYTF.